This T cell receptor beta chain was captured in a study of T-cell memory formation after mild COVID-19. Findings and caveats of the study: Clones shrinking from day 15 to 85 showed even CD4/CD8 mixes; later expanders tilted CD4+. Among CD4+ contracting clones, most were CM and EM, and CD8+ ones EMRA.

On this clonotype: Its cognate antigen is unknown.

The CDR3 loop spans 15 amino acids. The V gene end was trimmed by 3 bases and the J gene end by 7 bases; junction bases not matched to a gene: 7. TCRalpha and TCRbeta libraries used 5'RACE with constant-segment primers and UMIs. TCRdb re-derived calls from the 5' RACE reads in MiXCR, one entry per CDR3 protein. This table holds hundreds of thousands of distinct CDR3 sequences, roughly 22% found once. This TCR was sampled from an adult woman who had mild COVID-19 (a few samples of this study predate the infection). Cell type and time point are not known. The V and J genes are TRBV12-3 or TRBV12-4 and TRBJ2-1; TRBD2 matches 9 bases. The sequenced sample was PBMCs or a T cell subset sorted from them (not recorded which). The chain's CDR3 is CASSFGSGGVNEQFF. CDR3 DNA: TGTGCCAGCAGTTTCGGTAGCGGGGGTGTGAATGAGCAGTTCTTC.